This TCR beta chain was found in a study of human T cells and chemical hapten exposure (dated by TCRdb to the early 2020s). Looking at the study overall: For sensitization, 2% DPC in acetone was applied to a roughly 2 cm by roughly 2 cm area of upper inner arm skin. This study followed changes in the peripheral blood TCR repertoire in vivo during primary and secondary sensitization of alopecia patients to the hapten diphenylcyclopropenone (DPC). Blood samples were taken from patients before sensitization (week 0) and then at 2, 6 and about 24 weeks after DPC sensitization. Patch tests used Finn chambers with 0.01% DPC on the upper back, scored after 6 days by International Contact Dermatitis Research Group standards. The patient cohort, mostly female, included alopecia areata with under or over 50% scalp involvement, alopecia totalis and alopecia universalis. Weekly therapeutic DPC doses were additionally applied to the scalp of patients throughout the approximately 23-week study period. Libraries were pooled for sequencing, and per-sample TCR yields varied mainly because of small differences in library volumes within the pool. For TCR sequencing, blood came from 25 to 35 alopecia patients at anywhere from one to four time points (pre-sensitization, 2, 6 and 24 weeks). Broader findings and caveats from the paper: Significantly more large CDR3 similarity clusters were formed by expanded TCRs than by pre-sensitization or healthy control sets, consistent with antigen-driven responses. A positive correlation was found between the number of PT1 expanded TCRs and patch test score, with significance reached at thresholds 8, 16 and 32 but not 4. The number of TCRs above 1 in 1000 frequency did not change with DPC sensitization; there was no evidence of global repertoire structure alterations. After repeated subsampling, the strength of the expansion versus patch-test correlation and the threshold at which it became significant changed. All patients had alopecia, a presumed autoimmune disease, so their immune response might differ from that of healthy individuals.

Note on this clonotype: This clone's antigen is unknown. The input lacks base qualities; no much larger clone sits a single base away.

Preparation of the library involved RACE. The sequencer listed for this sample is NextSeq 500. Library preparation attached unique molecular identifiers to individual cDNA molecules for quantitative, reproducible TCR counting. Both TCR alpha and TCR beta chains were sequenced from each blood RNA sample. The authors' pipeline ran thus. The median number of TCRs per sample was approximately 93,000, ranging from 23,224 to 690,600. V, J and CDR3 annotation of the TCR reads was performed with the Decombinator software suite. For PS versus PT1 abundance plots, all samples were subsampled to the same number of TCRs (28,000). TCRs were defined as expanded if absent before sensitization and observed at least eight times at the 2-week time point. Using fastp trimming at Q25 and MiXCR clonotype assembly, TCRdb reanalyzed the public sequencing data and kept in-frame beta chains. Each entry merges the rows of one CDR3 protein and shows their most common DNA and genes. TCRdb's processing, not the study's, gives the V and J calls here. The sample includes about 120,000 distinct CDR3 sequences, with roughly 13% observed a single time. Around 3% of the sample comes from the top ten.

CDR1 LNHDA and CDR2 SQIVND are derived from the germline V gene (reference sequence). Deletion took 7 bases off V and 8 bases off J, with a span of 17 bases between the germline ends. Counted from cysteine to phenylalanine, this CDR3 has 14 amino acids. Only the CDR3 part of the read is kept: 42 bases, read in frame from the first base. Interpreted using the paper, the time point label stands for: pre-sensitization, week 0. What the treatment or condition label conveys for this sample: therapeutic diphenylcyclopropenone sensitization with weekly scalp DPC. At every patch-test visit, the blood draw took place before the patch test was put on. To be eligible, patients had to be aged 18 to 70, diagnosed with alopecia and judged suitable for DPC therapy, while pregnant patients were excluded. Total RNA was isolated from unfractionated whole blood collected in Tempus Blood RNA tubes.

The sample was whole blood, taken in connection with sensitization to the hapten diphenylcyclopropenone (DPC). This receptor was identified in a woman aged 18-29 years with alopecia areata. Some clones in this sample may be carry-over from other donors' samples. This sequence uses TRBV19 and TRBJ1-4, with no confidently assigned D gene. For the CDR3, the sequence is CASTTTVRPEKLFF. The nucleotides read TGTGCCAGTACCACGACGGTCAGACCGGAAAAACTGTTTTTT.